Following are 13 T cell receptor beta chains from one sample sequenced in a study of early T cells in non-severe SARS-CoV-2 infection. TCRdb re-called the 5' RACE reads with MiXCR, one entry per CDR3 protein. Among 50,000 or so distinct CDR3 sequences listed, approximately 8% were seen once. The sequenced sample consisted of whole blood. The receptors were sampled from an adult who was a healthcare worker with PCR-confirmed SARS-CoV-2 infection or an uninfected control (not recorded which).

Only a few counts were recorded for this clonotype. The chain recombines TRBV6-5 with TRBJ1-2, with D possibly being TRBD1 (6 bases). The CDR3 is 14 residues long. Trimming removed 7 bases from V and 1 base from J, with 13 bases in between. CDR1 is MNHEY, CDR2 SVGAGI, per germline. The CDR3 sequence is CASKEQGFNYGYTF. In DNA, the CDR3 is TGTGCCAGCAAGGAACAGGGATTTAACTATGGCTACACCTTC.

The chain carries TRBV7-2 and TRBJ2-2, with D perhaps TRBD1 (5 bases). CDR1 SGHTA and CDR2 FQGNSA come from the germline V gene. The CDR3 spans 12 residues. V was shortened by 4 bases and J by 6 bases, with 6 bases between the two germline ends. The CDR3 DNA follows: TGTGCCAGCAGCTGGGGCCCCGGGGAGCTGTTTTTT. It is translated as CASSWGPGELFF.

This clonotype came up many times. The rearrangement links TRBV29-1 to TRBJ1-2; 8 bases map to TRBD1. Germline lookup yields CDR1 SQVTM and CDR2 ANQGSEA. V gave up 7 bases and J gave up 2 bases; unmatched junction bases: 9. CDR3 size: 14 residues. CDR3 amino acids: CSATDRGPNYGYTF. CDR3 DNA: TGCAGCGCCACCGACAGGGGTCCAAACTATGGCTACACCTTC. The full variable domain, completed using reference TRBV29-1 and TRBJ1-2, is SAVISQKPSRDICQRGTSLTIQCQVDSQVTMMFWYRQQPGQSLTLIATANQGSEATYESGFVIDKFPISRPNLTFSTLTVSNMSPEDSSIYLCSATDRGPNYGYTFGSGTRLTVV.

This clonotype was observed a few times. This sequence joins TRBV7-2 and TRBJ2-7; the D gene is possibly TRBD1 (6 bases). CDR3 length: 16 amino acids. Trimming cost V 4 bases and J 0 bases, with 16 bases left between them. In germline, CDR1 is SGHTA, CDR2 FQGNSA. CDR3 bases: TGTGCCAGCAGCTCCCTCCGCTGGGGGCCCTCCTACGAGCAGTACTTC. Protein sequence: CASSSLRWGPSYEQYF.

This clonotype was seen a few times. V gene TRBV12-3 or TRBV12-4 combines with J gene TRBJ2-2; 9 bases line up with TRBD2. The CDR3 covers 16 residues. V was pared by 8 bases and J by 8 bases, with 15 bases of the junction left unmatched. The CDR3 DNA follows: TGTGCCAGCGGACCTCAAGCGCTAGCGGGAAGAGGGGAGCTGTTTTTT. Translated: CASGPQALAGRGELFF.

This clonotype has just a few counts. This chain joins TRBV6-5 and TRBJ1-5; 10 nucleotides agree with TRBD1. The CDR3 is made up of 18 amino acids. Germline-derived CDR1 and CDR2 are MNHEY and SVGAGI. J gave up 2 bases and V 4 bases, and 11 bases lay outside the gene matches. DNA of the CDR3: TGTGCCAGCAGTTTACGCCCCCCTGGACAGGGGGGCAATCAGCCCCAGCATTTT. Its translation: CASSLRPPGQGGNQPQHF.

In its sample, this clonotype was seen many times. CDR3 nucleotides: TGTGCCAGCAGACGCCAAATCCCGGCTGTGGGCACTGAAGCTTTCTTT. Protein: CASRRQIPAVGTEAFF. The chain couples TRBV6-5 to TRBJ1-1, with unresolved D. V lost 6 bases, J lost 4 bases, and 21 bases lay in between. The CDR3 has 16 residues. Germline V lookup: CDR1 MNHEY, CDR2 SVGAGI.

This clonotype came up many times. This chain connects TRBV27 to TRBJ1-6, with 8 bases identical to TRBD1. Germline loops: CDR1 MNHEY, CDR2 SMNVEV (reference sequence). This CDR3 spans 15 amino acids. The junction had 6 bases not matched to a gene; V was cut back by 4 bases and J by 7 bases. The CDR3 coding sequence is TGTGCCAGCAGTTCAGGGGGCCCCCCAAATTCACCCCTCCACTTT. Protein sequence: CASSSGGPPNSPLHF.

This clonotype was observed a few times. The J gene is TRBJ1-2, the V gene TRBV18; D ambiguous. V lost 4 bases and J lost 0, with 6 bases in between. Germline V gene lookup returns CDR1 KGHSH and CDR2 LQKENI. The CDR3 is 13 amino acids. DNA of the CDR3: TGTGCCAGCTCACAGTCATCTAACTATGGCTACACCTTC. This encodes CASSQSSNYGYTF.

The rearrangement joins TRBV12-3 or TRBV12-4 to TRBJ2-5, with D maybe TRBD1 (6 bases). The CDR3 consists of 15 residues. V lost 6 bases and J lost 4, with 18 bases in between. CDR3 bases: TGTGCCAGCAGCAGGGGAGACAGTCTTGGAGAGACCCAGTACTTC. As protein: CASSRGDSLGETQYF.

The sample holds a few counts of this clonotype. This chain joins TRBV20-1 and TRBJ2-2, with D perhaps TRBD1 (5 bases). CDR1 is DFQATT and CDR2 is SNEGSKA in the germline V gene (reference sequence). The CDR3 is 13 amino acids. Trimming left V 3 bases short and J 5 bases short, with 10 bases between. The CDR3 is CSARATGTGELFF. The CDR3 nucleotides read TGCAGTGCTAGGGCCACAGGAACCGGGGAGCTGTTTTTT.

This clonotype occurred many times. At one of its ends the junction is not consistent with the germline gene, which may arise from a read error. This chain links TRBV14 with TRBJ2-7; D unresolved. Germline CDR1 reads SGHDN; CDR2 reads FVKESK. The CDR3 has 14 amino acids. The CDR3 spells CASSQGPRTYEQYF. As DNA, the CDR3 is TGTGCCAGCAGTCAAGGCCCCCGAACCTACGAGCAGTACTTC. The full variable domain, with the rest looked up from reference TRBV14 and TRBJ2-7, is EAGVTQFPSHSVIEKGQTVTLRCDPISGHDNLYWYRRVMGKEIKFLLHFVKESKQDESGMPNNRFLAERTGGTYSTLKVQPAELEDSGVYFCASSQGPRTYEQYFGPGTRLTVT.

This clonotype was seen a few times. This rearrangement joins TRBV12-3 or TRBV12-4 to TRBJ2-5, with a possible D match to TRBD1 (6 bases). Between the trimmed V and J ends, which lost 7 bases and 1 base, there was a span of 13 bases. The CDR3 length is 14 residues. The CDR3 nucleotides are TGTGCCAGCACCCTACCGGACAGCCAAGAGACCCAGTACTTC. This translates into CASTLPDSQETQYF.